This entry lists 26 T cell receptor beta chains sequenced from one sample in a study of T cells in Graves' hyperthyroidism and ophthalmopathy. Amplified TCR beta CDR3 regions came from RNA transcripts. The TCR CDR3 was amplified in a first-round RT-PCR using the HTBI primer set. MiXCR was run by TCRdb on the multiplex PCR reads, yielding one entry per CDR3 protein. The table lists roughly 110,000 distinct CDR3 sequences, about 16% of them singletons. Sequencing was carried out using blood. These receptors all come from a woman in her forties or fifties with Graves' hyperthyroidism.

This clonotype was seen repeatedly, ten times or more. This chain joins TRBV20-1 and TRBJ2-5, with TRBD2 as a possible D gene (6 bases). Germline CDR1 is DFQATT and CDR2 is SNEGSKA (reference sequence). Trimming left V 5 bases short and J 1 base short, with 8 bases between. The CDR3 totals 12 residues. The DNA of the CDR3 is TGCAGTGCTGGACTACCCCAAGAGACCCAGTACTTC. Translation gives CSAGLPQETQYF.

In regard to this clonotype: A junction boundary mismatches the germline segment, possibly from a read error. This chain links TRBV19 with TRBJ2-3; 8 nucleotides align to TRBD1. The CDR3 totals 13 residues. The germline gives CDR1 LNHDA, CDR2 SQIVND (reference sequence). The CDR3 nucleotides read TGTGTCAGTAGTAGACAGGGGACAGATACGCAGTATTTT. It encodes CVSSRQGTDTQYF.

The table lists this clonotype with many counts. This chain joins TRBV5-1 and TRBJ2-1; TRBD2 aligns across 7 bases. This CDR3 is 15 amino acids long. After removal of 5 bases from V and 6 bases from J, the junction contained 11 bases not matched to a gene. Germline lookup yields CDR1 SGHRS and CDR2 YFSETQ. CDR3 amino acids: CASRRAGTGGNEQFF. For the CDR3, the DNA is TGCGCCAGCAGACGGGCCGGGACGGGAGGCAATGAGCAGTTCTTC.

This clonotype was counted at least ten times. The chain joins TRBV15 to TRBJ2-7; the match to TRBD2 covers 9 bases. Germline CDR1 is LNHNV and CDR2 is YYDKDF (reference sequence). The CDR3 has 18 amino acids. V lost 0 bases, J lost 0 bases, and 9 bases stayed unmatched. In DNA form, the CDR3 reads TGTGCCACCAGCAGAGATATCGCGACTAGCGGAGGCTCCTACGAGCAGTACTTC. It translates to CATSRDIATSGGSYEQYF.

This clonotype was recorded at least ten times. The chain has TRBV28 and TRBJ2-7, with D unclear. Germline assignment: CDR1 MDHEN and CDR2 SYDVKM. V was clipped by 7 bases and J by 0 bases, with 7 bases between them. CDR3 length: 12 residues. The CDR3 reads CASMSDSYEQYF. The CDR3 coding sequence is TGTGCCAGCATGTCAGACTCCTACGAGCAGTACTTC.

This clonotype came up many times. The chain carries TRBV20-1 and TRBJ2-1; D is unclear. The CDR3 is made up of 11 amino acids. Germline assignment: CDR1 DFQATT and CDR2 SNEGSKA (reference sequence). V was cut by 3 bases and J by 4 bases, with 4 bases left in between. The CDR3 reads CSASPYNEQFF. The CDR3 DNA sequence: TGCAGTGCTAGCCCTTACAATGAGCAGTTCTTC.

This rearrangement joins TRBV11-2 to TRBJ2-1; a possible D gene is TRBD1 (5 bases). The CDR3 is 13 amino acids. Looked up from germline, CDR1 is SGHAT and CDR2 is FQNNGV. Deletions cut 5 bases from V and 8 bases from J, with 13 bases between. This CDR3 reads CASSGRGQYEQFF. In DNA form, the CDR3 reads TGTGCCAGCAGCGGTAGGGGTCAATATGAGCAGTTCTTC.

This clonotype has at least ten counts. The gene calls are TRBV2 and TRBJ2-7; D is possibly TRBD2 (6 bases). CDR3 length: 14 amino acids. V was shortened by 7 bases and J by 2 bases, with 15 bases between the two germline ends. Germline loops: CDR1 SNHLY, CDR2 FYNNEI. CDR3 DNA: TGTGCCAGCAAGGAGACTAGGATAACCTACGAGCAGTACGTC. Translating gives CASKETRITYEQYV.

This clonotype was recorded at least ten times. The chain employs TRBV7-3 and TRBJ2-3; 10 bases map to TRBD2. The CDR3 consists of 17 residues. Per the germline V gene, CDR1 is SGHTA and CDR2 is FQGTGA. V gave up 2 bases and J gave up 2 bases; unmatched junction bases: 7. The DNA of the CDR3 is TGTGCCAGCAGCTTAGGGACTAGCGCTGTCCACACAGATACGCAGTATTTT. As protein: CASSLGTSAVHTDTQYF.

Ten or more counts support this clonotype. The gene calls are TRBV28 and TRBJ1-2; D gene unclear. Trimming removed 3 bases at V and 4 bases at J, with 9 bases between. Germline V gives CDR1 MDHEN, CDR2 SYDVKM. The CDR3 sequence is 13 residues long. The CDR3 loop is CASSFTQLYGYTF. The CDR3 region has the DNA TGTGCCAGCAGTTTTACCCAGCTCTATGGCTACACCTTC.

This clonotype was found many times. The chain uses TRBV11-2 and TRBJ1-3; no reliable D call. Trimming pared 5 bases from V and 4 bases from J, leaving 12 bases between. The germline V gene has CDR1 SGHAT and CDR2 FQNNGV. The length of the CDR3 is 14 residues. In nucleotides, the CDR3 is TGTGCCAGCAGCCCACCTGGAGGAGGAAACACCATATATTTT. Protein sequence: CASSPPGGGNTIYF.

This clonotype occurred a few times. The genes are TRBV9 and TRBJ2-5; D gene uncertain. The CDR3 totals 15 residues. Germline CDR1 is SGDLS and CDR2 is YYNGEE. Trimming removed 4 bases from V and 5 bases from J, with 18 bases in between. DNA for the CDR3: TGTGCCAGCAGCTCATCTCATAGGAGCAGGGAGACCCAGTACTTC. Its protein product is CASSSSHRSRETQYF. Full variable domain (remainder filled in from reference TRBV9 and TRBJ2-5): DSGVTQTPKHLITATGQRVTLRCSPRSGDLSVYWYQQSLDQGLQFLIQYYNGEERAKGNILERFSAQQFPDLHSELNLSSLELGDSALYFCASSSSHRSRETQYFGPGTRLLVL.

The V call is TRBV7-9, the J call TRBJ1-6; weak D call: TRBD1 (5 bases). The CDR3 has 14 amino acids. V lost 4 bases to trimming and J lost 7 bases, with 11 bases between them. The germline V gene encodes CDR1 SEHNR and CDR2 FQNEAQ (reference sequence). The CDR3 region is CASSSPGGNSPLHF. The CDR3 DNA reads TGTGCCAGCAGCTCGCCGGGGGGGAATTCACCCCTCCACTTT.

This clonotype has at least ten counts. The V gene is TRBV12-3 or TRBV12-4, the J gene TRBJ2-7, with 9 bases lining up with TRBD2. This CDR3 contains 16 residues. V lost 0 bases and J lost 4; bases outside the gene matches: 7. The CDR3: CASSLAAGGVEYEQYF. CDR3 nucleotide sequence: TGTGCCAGCAGTTTAGCGGCGGGAGGGGTAGAGTACGAGCAGTACTTC.

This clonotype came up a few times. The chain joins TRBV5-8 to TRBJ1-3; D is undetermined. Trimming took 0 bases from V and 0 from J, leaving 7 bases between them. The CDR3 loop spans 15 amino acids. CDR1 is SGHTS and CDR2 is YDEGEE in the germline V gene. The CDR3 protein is CASSLERGSGNTIYF. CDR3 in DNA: TGTGCCAGCAGCTTGGAGCGGGGCTCTGGAAACACCATATATTTT.

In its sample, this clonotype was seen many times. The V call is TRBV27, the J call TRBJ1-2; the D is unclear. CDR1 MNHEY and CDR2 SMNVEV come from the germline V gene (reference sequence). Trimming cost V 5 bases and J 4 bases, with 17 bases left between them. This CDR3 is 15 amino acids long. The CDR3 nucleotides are TGTGCCAGCAGTCTATACGGGGAGAGGACCTATGGCTACACCTTC. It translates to CASSLYGERTYGYTF.

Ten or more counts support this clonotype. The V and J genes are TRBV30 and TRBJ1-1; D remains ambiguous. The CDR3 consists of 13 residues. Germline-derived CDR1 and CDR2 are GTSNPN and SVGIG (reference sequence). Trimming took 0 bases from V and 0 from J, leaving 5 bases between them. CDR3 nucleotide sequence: TGTGCCTGGAGTGTTGGGATGAACACTGAAGCTTTCTTT. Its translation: CAWSVGMNTEAFF.

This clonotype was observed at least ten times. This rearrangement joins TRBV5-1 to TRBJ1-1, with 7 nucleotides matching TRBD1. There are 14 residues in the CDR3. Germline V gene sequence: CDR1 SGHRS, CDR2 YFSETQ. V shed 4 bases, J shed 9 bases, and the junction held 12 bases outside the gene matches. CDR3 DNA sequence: TGCGCCAGCAGCGCTGACGACAGGGAGGGTAAAGCTTTCTTT. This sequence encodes CASSADDREGKAFF.

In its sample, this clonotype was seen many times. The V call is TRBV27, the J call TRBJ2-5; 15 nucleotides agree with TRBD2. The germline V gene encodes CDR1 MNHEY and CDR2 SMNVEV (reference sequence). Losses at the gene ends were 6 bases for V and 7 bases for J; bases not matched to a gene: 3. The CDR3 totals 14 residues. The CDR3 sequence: CASRGLAGGLTQYF. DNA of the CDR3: TGTGCCAGCAGGGGACTAGCGGGAGGACTGACCCAGTACTTC.

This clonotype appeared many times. The CDR3 sequence: CASRVQGGTGELFF. In DNA, the CDR3 is TGTGCCAGCAGGGTGCAGGGGGGCACCGGGGAGCTGTTTTTT. The V call is TRBV2, the J call TRBJ2-2; D perhaps matches TRBD1 (7 bases). Germline assignment: CDR1 SNHLY and CDR2 FYNNEI. The length of the CDR3 is 14 residues. The germline V and J ends were trimmed by 6 bases and 4 bases, with 12 bases remaining between them.

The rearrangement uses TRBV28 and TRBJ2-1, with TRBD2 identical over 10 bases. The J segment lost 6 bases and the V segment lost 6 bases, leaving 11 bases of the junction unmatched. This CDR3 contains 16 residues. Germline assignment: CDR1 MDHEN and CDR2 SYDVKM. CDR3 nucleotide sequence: TGTGCCAGCAGGGCCCTCCTAGGACTAGCGGTCAATGAGCAGTTCTTC. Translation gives CASRALLGLAVNEQFF.

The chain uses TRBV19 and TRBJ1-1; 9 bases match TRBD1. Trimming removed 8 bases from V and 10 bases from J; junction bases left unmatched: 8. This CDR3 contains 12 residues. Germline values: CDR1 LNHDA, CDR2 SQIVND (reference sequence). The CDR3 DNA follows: TGTGCCAGTGCCGGTACAGGGGGCTCAGCTTTCTTT. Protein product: CASAGTGGSAFF.

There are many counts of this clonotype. The CDR3 DNA is TGTGCCAGCTCACCAGGGACAAAGAGCCAGCCCCAGCATTTT. The encoded protein is CASSPGTKSQPQHF. J is TRBJ1-5 and V is TRBV18, with TRBD1 as a possible D gene (6 bases). This CDR3 contains 14 residues. Per germline, CDR1 KGHSH and CDR2 LQKENI. The V end lost 2 bases, the J end lost 7 bases, and 12 bases lay between the germline ends.

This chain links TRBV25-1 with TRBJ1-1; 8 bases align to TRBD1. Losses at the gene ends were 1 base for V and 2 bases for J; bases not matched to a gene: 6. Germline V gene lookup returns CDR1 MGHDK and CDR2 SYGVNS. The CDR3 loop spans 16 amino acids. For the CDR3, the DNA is TGTGCCAGCAGTGAATTGAGCGCAGGGGGCAACACTGAAGCTTTCTTT. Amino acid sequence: CASSELSAGGNTEAFF.

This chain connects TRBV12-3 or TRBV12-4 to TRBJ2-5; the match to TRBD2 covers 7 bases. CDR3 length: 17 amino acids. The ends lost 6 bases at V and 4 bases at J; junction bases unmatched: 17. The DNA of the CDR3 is TGTGCCAGCAGCAGCCGGGGGAGCGGGACTTCAGGAGAGACCCAGTACTTC. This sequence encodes CASSSRGSGTSGETQYF.

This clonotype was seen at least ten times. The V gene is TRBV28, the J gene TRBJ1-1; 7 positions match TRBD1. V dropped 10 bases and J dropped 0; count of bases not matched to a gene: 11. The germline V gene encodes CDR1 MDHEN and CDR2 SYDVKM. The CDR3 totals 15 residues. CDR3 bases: TGTGCCACCACAGGGGTTCCCCGCATGAACACTGAAGCTTTCTTT. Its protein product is CATTGVPRMNTEAFF.